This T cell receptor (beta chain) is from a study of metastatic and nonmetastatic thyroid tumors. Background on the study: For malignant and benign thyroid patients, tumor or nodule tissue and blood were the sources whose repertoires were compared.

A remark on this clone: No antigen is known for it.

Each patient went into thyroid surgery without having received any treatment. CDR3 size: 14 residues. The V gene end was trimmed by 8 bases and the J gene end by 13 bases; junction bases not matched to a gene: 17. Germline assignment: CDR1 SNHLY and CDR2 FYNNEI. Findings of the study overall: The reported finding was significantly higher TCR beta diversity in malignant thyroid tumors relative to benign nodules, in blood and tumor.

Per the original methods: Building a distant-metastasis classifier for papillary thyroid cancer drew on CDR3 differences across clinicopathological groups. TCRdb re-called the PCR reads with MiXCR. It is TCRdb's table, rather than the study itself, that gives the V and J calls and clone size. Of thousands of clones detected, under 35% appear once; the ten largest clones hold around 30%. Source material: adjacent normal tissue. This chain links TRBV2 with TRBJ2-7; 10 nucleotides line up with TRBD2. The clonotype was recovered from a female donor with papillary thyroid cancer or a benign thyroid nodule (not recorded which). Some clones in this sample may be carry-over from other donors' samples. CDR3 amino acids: CASQLAGKSNDHYF. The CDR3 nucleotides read TGTGCCAGCCAACTAGCGGGAAAGAGCAACGACCATTACTTC.